Below, 14 T cell receptor beta chains from the same sample are listed, as sequenced in a study of blood T cell repertoires in COVID-19. Produced via immunoSEQ multiplex PCR; TCRdb's table is partial and in-frame only. This repertoire shows about 190,000 clones, about 85% found once; its top ten account for 4.5% to 5%. The specimen was peripheral blood. The receptors were gathered from a woman of 80 years or more with acute or convalescent COVID-19.

V is TRBV5-5 and J is TRBJ1-6, with TRBD1 matching 7 bases. CDR1 and CDR2 (germline): SGHKS, YYEKEE (reference sequence). V gave up 5 bases and J gave up 4 bases; unmatched junction bases: 18. The CDR3 runs 19 residues. DNA for the CDR3: TGTGCCAGCAGTTACGGCCTAACCCAGGGGGGAACGTATAATTCACCCCTCCACTTT. Protein product: CASSYGLTQGGTYNSPLHF. Variable domain in full (rest from reference TRBV5-5 and TRBJ1-6): DAGVTQSPTHLIKTRGQQVTLRCSPISGHKSVSWYQQVLGQGPQFIFQYYEKEERGRGNFPDRFSARQFPNYSSELNVNALLLGDSALYLCASSYGLTQGGTYNSPLHFGNGTRLTVT.

A remark on this clone: This same CDR3 is encoded by further DNA sequences in the sample. J is TRBJ1-2 and V is TRBV30, with D perhaps TRBD1 (5 bases). Per the germline V gene, CDR1 is GTSNPN and CDR2 is SVGIG (reference sequence). This CDR3 has 16 residues. V was trimmed by 2 bases and J by 2 bases, leaving 18 bases between them. CDR3 sequence reads: CAWSQASGWGNYGYTF. CDR3 nucleotide sequence: TGTGCCTGGAGTCAGGCGTCAGGGTGGGGCAACTATGGCTACACCTTC. Based on the CDR3 plus reference TRBV30 and TRBJ1-2, the full variable domain is SQTIHQWPATLVQPVGSPLSLECTVEGTSNPNLYWYRQAAGRGLQLLFYSVGIGQISSEVPQNLSASRPQDRQFILSSKKLLLSDSGFYLCAWSQASGWGNYGYTFGSGTRLTVV.

This clone was counted only a few times. CDR3 in DNA: TGTGCCAGTAGTATCAGGCTTGATCAGCCCCAGCATTTT. Protein product: CASSIRLDQPQHF. This chain connects TRBV19 to TRBJ1-5, with D unclear. Germline-derived CDR1 and CDR2 are LNHDA and SQIVND (reference sequence). Between the trimmed V and J ends, which lost 3 bases and 5 bases, there was a span of 8 bases. The length of the CDR3 is 13 residues.

The genes are TRBV10-3 and TRBJ1-3; D uncertain. V was cut by 7 bases and J by 2 bases, with 9 bases left in between. Germline V gives CDR1 ENHRY, CDR2 SYGVKD. This CDR3 is 13 amino acids long. CDR3 sequence: CAIMEGAGNTIYF. CDR3 nucleotides: TGTGCCATCATGGAGGGCGCTGGAAACACCATATATTTT.

The chain's CDR3 is CASSLQTDSYNEQFF. Here the CDR3 DNA reads TGTGCCAGCAGCTTGCAGACAGACTCCTACAATGAGCAGTTCTTC. This chain joins TRBV7-2 and TRBJ2-1; weak D call: TRBD1 (5 bases). Trimming took off 3 bases at V and 0 bases at J, with 9 bases between the two ends. There are 15 residues in the CDR3. Germline V gene data show CDR1 as SGHTA and CDR2 as FQGNSA.

This chain connects TRBV5-4 to TRBJ1-2; 9 bases map to TRBD1. The CDR3 is 15 residues long. The V segment lost 1 base and the J segment 2 bases; nucleotides outside the gene matches: 3. Germline V lookup: CDR1 SGHNT, CDR2 YYREEE (reference sequence). The CDR3 nucleotides read TGTGCCAGCAGCTTGTTTGGGACAGGGAACTATGGCTACACCTTC. Translation gives CASSLFGTGNYGYTF.

This chain connects TRBV7-9 to TRBJ2-7; 8 bases align to TRBD1. Germline V lookup: CDR1 SEHNR, CDR2 FQNEAQ (reference sequence). The CDR3 is made up of 15 amino acids. The V segment lost 3 bases and the J segment 5 bases; nucleotides outside the gene matches: 9. CDR3 region: CASSFPQGVINEQYF. In DNA, the CDR3 is TGTGCCAGCAGCTTCCCACAGGGGGTAATCAACGAGCAGTACTTC. Filled out from reference TRBV7-9 and TRBJ2-7, the complete variable domain reads DTGVSQNPRHKITKRGQNVTFRCDPISEHNRLYWYRQTLGQGPEFLTYFQNEAQLEKSRLLSDRFSAERPKGSFSTLEIQRTEQGDSAMYLCASSFPQGVINEQYFGPGTRLTVT.

This clone came up a few times. This chain uses TRBV10-3 with TRBJ1-4, with TRBD1 matching over 10 bases. This CDR3 is built from 13 residues. In germline, CDR1 is ENHRY, CDR2 SYGVKD. The V and J ends lost 8 bases and 8 bases, in that order; junction bases with no gene match: 5. As DNA, the CDR3 is TGTGCCATCGCCGACAGGGGGCTCGAAAAACTGTTTTTT. Translating it yields CAIADRGLEKLFF.

CDR3 loop: CARSKTELNSPLHF. As DNA, the CDR3 is TGTGCCAGAAGCAAGACAGAGCTTAATTCACCCCTCCACTTT. This chain joins TRBV5-3 and TRBJ1-6, with D perhaps TRBD1 (5 bases). TRBV5-3 is labeled an ORF, and its function is uncertain. The V end lost 4 bases, the J end lost 6 bases, and 11 bases lay between the germline ends. This CDR3 comprises 14 residues.

This chain uses TRBV3-1 (or the pseudogene TRBV3-2) with TRBJ2-4; 10 bases align to TRBD1. Germline trimming cut 0 bases from V and 5 bases from J; bases unmatched to any gene: 13. Germline CDR1 is LGHDT and CDR2 is YNNKEL (reference sequence). The CDR3 consists of 19 residues. The CDR3, as DNA: TGTGCCAGCAGCCAAGAGTGGGTCCCGGGACAGGGGACAGAAAACATTCAGTACTTC. Its protein product is CASSQEWVPGQGTENIQYF.

The chain recombines TRBV2 with TRBJ1-6; D might be TRBD1 (5 bases). V was trimmed by 7 bases and J by 6 bases, leaving 13 bases between them. The CDR3 runs 14 residues. CDR1 and CDR2 from the germline V gene are SNHLY and FYNNEI. The DNA for the CDR3 is TGTGCCAGCAAGTCTGGCAGGGCTAATTCACCCCTCCACTTT. The encoded protein is CASKSGRANSPLHF.

The V call is TRBV4-2, the J call TRBJ2-7; 11 positions match TRBD2. Germline values: CDR1 LGHNA, CDR2 YNFKEQ. V lost 4 bases, J lost 3 bases, and 11 bases stayed unmatched. The CDR3 covers 17 residues. CDR3 in DNA: TGTGCCAGCAGCCGACTCCAACAAGGACTAGCGGGCTACGAGCAGTACTTC. Amino acid sequence: CASSRLQQGLAGYEQYF.

V is TRBV6-5 and J is TRBJ1-2; 7 bases line up with TRBD1. Trimming at V came to 2 bases and at J to 5 bases, leaving 5 bases not matched to a gene. The CDR3 extends over 14 amino acids. Germline V gives CDR1 MNHEY, CDR2 SVGAGI. Here the CDR3 reads CASSYRGQQYGYTF. The CDR3 DNA reads as TGTGCCAGCAGTTACAGGGGACAGCAATATGGCTACACCTTC.

V gene TRBV5-1 combines with J gene TRBJ1-4, with 10 bases that match TRBD1. The V gene's germline CDR1 is SGHRS and CDR2 YFSETQ. V shed 4 bases, J shed 8 bases, and the junction held 2 bases outside the gene matches. The CDR3 has 13 residues. The CDR3 DNA follows: TGCGCCAGCAGCCGGGGACAGGGGGAAAAACTGTTTTTT. Its protein is CASSRGQGEKLFF.